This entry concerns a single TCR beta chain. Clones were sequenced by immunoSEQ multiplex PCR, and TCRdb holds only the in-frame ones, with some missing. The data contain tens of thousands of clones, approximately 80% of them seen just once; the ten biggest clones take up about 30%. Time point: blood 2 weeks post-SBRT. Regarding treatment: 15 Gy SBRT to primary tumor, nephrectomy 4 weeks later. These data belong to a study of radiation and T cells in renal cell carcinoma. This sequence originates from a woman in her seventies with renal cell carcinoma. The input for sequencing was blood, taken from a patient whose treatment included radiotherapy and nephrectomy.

This chain's CDR3 is CSVEGTGGYEQYF. DNA of the CDR3: TGCAGCGTTGAAGGGACAGGTGGGTACGAGCAGTACTTC. The chain has TRBV29-1 and TRBJ2-7; 7 bases match TRBD1. Trimming cost V 1 base and J 4 bases; bases outside gene matches: 4. CDR3 length equals 13 residues. The germline CDR1 and CDR2 sequences are SQVTM and ANQGSEA.